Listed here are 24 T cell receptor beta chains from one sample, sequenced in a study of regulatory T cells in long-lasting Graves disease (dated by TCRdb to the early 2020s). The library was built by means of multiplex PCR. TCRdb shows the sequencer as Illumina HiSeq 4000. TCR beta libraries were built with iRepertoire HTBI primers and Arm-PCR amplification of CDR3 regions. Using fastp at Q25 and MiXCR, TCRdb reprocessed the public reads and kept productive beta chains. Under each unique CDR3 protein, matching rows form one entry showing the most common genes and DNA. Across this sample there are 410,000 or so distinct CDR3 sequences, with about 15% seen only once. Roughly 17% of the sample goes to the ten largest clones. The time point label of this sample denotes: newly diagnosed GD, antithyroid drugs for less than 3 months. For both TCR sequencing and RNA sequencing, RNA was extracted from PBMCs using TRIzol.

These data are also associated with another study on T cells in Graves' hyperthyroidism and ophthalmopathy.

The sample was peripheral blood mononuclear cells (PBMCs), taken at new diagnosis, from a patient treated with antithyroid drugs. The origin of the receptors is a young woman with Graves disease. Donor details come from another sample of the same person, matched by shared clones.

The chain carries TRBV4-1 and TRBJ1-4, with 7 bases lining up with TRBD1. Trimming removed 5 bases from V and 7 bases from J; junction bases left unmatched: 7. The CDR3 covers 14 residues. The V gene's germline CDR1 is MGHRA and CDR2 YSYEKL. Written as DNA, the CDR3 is TGCGCCAGCAGCGCGACAGGGAGGCCTGAAAAACTGTTTTTT. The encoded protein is CASSATGRPEKLFF.

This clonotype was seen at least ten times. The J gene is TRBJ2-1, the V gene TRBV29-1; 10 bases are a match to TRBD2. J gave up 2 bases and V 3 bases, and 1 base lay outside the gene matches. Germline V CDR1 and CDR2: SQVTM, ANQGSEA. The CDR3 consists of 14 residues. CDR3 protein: CSVDTSGTYNEQFF. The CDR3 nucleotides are TGCAGCGTTGATACTAGCGGGACCTACAATGAGCAGTTCTTC.

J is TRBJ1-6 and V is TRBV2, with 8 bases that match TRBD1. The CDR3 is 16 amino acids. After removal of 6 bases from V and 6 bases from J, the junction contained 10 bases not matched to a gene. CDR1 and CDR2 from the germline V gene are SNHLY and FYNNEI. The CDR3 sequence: CASSPTATGGNSPLHF. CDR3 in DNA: TGTGCCAGCAGCCCGACCGCTACAGGGGGTAATTCACCCCTCCACTTT.

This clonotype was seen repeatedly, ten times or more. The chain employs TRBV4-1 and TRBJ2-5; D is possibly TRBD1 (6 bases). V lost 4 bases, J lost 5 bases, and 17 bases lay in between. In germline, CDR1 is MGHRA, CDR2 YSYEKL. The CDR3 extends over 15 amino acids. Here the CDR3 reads CASSRPGHPGETQYF. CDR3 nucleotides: TGCGCCAGCAGCCGACCGGGACACCCAGGGGAGACCCAGTACTTC.

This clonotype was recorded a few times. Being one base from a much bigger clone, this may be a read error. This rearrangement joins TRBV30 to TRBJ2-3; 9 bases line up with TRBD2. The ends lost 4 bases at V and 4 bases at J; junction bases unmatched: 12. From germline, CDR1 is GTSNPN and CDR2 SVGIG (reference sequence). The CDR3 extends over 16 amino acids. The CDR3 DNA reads TGTGCCTGGAATGTAGGTAGCGGGAGTTGGGCAGATACGCAGTATTTT. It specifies CAWNVGSGSWADTQYF.

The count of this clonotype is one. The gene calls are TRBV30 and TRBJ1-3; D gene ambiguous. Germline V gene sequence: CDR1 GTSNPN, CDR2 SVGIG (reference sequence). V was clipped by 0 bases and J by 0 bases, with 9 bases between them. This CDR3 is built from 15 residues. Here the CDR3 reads CAWSVVVSSGNTIYF. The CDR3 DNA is TGTGCCTGGAGTGTGGTTGTGAGCTCTGGAAACACCATATATTTT.

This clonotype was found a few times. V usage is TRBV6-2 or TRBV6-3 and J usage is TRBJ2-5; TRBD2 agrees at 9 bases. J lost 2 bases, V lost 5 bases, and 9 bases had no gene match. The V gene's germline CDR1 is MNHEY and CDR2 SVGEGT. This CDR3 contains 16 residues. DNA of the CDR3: TGTGCCAGCAGTGAAGGGCCTAGCGGGATTCAAGAGACCCAGTACTTC. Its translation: CASSEGPSGIQETQYF.

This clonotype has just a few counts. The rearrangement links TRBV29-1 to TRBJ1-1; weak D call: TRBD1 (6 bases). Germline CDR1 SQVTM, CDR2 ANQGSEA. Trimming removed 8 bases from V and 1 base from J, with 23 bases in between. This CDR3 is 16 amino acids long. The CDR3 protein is CSFKTGTLRRNTEAFF. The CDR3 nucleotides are TGCAGCTTTAAAACCGGGACACTTAGAAGGAACACTGAAGCTTTCTTT.

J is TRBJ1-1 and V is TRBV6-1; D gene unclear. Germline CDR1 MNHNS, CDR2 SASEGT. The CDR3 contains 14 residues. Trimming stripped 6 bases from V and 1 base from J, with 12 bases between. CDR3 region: CASSKTKTNTEAFF. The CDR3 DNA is TGTGCCAGCAGCAAGACAAAAACGAACACTGAAGCTTTCTTT.

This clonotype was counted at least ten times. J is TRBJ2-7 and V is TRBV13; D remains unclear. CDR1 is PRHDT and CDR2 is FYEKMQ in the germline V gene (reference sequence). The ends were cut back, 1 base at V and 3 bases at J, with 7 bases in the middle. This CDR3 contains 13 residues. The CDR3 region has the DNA TGTGCCAGCAGCTTAGAACTCCACTACGAGCAGTACTTC. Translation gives CASSLELHYEQYF.

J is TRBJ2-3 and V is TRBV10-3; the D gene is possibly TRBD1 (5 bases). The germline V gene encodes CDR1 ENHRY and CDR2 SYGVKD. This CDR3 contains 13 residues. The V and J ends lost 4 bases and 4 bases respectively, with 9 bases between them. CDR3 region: CAISVVGADTQYF. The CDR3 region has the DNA TGTGCCATCAGTGTGGTAGGGGCAGATACGCAGTATTTT.

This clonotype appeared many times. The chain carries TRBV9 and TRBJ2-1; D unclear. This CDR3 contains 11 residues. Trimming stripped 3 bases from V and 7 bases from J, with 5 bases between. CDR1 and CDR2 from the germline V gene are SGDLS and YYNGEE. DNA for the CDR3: TGTGCCAGCAGCGCATCTAATGAGCAGTTCTTC. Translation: CASSASNEQFF.

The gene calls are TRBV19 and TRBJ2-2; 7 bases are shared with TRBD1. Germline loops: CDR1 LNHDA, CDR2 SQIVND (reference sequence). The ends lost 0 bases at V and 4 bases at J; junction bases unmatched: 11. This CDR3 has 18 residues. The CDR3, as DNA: TGTGCCAGTAGTATAGAGCGACAGGGTGTCCGAGGCACCGGGGAGCTGTTTTTT. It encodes CASSIERQGVRGTGELFF.

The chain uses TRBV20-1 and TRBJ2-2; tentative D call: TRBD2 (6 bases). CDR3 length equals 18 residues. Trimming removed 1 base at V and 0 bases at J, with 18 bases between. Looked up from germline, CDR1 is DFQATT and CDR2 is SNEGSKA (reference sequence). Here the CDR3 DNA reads TGCAGTGCTAGAGGCCTGACTAGAGGCGTATCGAACACCGGGGAGCTGTTTTTT. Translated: CSARGLTRGVSNTGELFF.

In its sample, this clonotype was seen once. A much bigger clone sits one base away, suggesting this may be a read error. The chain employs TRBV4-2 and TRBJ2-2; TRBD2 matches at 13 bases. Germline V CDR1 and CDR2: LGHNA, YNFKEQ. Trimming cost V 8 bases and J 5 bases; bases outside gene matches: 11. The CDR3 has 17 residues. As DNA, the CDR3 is TGTGCCAGCGGCAACGGACTAGCGGGAGTGGGGACCGGGGAGCTGTTTTTT. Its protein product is CASGNGLAGVGTGELFF.

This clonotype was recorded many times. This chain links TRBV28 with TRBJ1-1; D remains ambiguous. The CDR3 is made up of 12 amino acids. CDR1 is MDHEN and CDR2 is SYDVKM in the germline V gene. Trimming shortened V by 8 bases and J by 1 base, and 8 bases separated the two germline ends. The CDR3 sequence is CASREGNTEAFF. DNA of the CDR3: TGTGCCAGCCGTGAGGGGAACACTGAAGCTTTCTTT.

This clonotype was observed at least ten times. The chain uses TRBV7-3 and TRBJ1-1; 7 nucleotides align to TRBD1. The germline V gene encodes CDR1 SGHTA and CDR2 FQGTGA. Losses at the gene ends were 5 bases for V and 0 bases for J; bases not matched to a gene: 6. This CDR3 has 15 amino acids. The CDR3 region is CASSPTRGLNTEAFF. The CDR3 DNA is TGTGCCAGCAGCCCTACTAGGGGGCTGAACACTGAAGCTTTCTTT.

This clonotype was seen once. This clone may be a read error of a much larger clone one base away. CDR3 coding DNA: TGTGCCGGGGGTACACACCAAGAGACCCAGTTCTTC. Its translation is CAGGTHQETQFF. V gene TRBV30 combines with J gene TRBJ2-1; D could derive from TRBD1 or TRBD2 (5 bases each). Trimming removed 8 bases at V and 13 bases at J, with 21 bases between. The germline gives CDR1 GTSNPN, CDR2 SVGIG (reference sequence). This CDR3 spans 12 amino acids.

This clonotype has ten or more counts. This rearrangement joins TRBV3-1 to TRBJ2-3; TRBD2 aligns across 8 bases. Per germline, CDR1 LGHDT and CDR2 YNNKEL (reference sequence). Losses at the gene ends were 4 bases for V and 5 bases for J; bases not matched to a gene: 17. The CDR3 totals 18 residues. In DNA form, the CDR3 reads TGTGCCAGCAGCCGATCGGACGAGCGGGGGTTCTTCGTAGATACGCAGTATTTT. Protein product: CASSRSDERGFFVDTQYF.

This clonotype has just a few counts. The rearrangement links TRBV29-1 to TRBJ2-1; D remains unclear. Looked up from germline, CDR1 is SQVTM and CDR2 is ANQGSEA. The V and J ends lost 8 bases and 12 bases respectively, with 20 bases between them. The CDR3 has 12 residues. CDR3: CSSQGISWGQFF. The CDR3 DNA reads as TGCAGCTCCCAAGGGATCTCATGGGGGCAGTTCTTC.

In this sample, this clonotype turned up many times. In DNA form, the CDR3 reads TGTGCCATCAGGAGGGGTCGACTAGCGGGAGGGCCAGATACGCAGTATTTT. Translated: CAIRRGRLAGGPDTQYF. The V and J genes are TRBV10-3 and TRBJ2-3; 14 nucleotides line up with TRBD2. The germline CDR1 and CDR2 sequences are ENHRY and SYGVKD. The trim removed 6 bases at V and 4 bases at J, leaving 9 bases unmatched. CDR3 length equals 17 residues.

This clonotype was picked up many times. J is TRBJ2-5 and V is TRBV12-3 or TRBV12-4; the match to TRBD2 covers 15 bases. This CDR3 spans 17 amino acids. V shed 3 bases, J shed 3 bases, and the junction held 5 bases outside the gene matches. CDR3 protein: CASSFRTSGRAEETQYF. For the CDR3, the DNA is TGTGCCAGCAGTTTCCGGACTAGCGGGAGGGCCGAAGAGACCCAGTACTTC.

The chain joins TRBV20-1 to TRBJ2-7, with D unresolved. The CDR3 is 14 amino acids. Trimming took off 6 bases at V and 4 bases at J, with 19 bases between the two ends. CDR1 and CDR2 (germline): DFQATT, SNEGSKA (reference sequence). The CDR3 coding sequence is TGCAGTGCCTTTCCCCTTGGCACACAATACGAGCAGTACTTC. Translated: CSAFPLGTQYEQYF.

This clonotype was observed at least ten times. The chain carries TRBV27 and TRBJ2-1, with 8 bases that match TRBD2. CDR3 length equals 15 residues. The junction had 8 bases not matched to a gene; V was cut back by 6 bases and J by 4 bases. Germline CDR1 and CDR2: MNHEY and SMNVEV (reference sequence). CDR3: CASSAGTRIYNEQFF. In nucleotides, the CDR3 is TGTGCCAGCAGCGCCGGGACTAGAATTTACAATGAGCAGTTCTTC.